The sequence of this T cell receptor beta chain was determined in a study of blood T cells in healthy people across ages. The length of the CDR3 is 13 residues. J gave up 9 bases and V 6 bases, and 6 bases lay outside the gene matches. Germline V gene lookup returns CDR1 LGHNA and CDR2 YSLEER. Researchers collected approximately 9.5 milliliters of peripheral blood from every single donor. Samples each yielded at least 5.5 micrograms of total RNA. PCR was performed a second time for about 7 to 11 cycles using a sample-barcoded 5' primer and a J-beta primer mix. Researchers report that a template-switch adaptor with 12 random nucleotides tagged each cDNA molecule. MiXCR, applied by TCRdb to the 5' RACE reads, yields one record per CDR3 protein. The profile covers around 1,100,000 distinct CDR3 sequences, with around two fifths appearing a single time and around 13% taken by the ten largest.

The gene calls are TRBV4-3 and TRBJ2-4; 9 bases match TRBD1. The sequence was obtained from a man between 18 and 35 years old in good health. The sequenced sample consisted of blood. CDR3 in DNA: TGCGCCAGCAGTCACAGGGGGCGAGGCATTCAGTACTTC. Translation gives CASSHRGRGIQYF.